A selection of T cell receptor beta chains follows, all from one sample in a study of shared clonotypes between healthy human individuals. The data were produced by immunoSEQ multiplex PCR, yet TCRdb's version contains in-frame clones alone and is incomplete. The sample has millions of clones; roughly 94% are singletons. The sequencing sample was made of naive CD8+ T cells sorted from blood. The receptors originated from a man younger than 35 in good health. The CDR3 runs from the conserved cysteine through the conserved F or W.

TRBJ2-7	TRBV13	CASSLDREGAYEQYF
TRBJ1-1	TRBV19	CASSILPGAAEAFF
TRBJ2-7	TRBV27	CASSSYREHYEQYF
TRBJ2-2	TRBV30	CAWSVPPLGDTGELFF
TRBJ2-1	TRBV5-6	CASSLGFLFDEQFF
TRBJ2-3	TRBV11-3	CASSPGPWEDDTQYF
TRBJ1-2	TRBV14	CASSLPGTDNYGYTF
TRBJ2-1	TRBV27	CASSLRGNEQFF
TRBJ2-1	TRBV7-9	CASSLAGSNEQFF
TRBJ2-2	TRBV7-9	CASSLIGVGRDAYFGELFF
TRBJ1-2	TRBV9	CASSAGGGSYGYTF
TRBJ2-2	TRBV30	CAWIAGGSGELFF
TRBJ2-3	TRBV9	CASSYSGGGSDTQYF
TRBJ2-3	TRBV30	CAWRGEHLISTDTQYF
TRBJ1-5	TRBV6-5	CASSYSAGDPQHF
TRBJ2-5	TRBV7-9	CASSFPEGGRETQYF
TRBJ2-3	TRBV7-2	CASTLILDLADTQYF
TRBJ1-3	TRBV10-3	CAINSDQGAGNTIYF
TRBJ2-7	TRBV4-3	CASSHLAGTPRDEQYF
TRBJ2-2	TRBV19	CASSIFGTTGELFF
TRBJ1-1	TRBV5-1	CASSSAGTANTEAFF
TRBJ2-3	TRBV10-3	CAISVSESTDTQYF
TRBJ2-7	TRBV10-1	CASSEGQETYEQYF
TRBJ2-3	TRBV6-5	CASSLAGGTDTQYF
TRBJ1-2	TRBV2	CASSDGQGPNYGYTF
TRBJ1-1	TRBV29-1	CSVCETGVSAFF
TRBJ2-7	TRBV29-1	CSGRDGYEQYF